This TCR beta chain emerged from a study of beta chain features in type 1 diabetes. Across the study: Across all samples, 100 million to 130 million sorted cells were examined.

The germline gives CDR1 MNHEY, CDR2 SVGAGI. The CDR3 is 15 residues long. V lost 0 bases to trimming and J lost 2 bases, with 5 bases between them. With regard to this clone: The antigen is not known.

The study, taken as a whole, reports: PCR may have favored shorter templates equally in patients and controls.

Expressed TCRB transcripts were sequenced, since all the RNA that had been isolated was reverse transcribed. Clones were sequenced by immunoSEQ multiplex PCR, and TCRdb holds only the in-frame ones, with some missing. The table has just over 600,000 clones, less than 20% seen once. Sequenced input: naive CD4+ T cells from blood. The chain is built from TRBV6-5 and TRBJ2-6; D is undetermined. The clonotype was recovered from a man aged 18 to 30 in good health. The CDR3, as DNA: TGTGCCAGCAGTTACTCAGACGCTGGGGCCAACGTCCTGACTTTC. It translates to CASSYSDAGANVLTF.